The text below deals with one T cell receptor beta chain. What it recognizes is unknown. The sample is drawn from a study of post-analysis software for immune sequencing data. On the study more broadly: Recorded subtypes: relapsing-remitting, secondary progressive, progressive-relapsing; some patients unannotated.

Germline loops: CDR1 LGHDT, CDR2 YNNKEL (reference sequence). CDR3 length: 13 residues. Trimming cost V 4 bases and J 3 bases, with 7 bases left between them. Libraries were made from TCR beta cDNA, and they carried unique molecular identifiers. TCRdb ran MiXCR on the PCR reads and lists one entry per CDR3 protein. The table shows about 180,000 distinct CDR3 sequences, with 30% occurring only once. Overall study findings and caveats: There were roughly five TRBV segments more frequent in patients than controls, and TRBV5-6, TRBV5-1 and TRBV20-1 were among them. Among multiple sclerosis patients, normalized Chao1 diversity was significantly below that of controls.

The TCR sequence derives from a girl between 10 and 17 years old with multiple sclerosis. This rearrangement joins TRBV3-1 to TRBJ1-5; D unresolved. Sequencing input: blood. The CDR3 DNA is TGTGCCAGCAGCCTGGCCGACAATCAGCCCCAGCATTTT. Amino acid sequence: CASSLADNQPQHF.